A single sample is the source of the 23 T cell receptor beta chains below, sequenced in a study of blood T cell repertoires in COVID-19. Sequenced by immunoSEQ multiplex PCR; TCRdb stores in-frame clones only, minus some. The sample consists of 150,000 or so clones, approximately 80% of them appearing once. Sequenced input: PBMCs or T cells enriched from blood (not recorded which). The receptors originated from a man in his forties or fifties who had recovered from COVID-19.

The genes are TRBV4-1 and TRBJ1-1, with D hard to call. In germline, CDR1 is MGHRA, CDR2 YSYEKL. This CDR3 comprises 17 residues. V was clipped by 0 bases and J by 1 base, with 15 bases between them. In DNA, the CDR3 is TGCGCCAGCAGCCAAGATCGCGGGAGGGTTGGGAACACTGAAGCTTTCTTT. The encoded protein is CASSQDRGRVGNTEAFF.

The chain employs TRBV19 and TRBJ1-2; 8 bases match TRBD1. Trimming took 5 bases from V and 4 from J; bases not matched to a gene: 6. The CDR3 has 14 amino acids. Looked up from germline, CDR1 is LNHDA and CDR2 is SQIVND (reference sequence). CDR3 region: CASSSDRGIYGYTF. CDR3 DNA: TGTGCCAGTAGTTCAGACAGGGGAATCTATGGCTACACCTTC. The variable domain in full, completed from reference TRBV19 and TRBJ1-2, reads DGGITQSPKYLFRKEGQNVTLSCEQNLNHDAMYWYRQDPGQGLRLIYYSQIVNDFQKGDIAEGYSVSREKKESFPLTVTSAQKNPTAFYLCASSSDRGIYGYTFGSGTRLTVV.

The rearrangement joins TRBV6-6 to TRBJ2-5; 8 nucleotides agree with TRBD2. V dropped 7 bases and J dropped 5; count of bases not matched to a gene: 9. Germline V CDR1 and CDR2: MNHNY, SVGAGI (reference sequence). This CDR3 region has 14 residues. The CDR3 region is CASMSAGGEETQYF. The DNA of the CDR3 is TGTGCCAGCATGAGTGCGGGGGGTGAGGAGACCCAGTACTTC.

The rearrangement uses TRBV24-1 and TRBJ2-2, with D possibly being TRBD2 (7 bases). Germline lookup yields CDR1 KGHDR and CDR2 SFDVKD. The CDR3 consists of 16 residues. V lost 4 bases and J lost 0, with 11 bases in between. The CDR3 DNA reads TGTGCCACCAGTGAAGGGGGGGGAGCGAACACCGGGGAGCTGTTTTTT. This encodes CATSEGGGANTGELFF.

CDR3 sequence reads: CASMREPFNEKLFF. The CDR3 DNA reads TGTGCCAGCATGCGAGAGCCATTCAATGAAAAACTGTTTTTT. This chain joins TRBV6-5 and TRBJ1-4; D remains ambiguous. CDR3 size: 14 residues. Trimming stripped 7 bases from V and 5 bases from J, with 14 bases between. The germline CDR1 and CDR2 sequences are MNHEY and SVGAGI.

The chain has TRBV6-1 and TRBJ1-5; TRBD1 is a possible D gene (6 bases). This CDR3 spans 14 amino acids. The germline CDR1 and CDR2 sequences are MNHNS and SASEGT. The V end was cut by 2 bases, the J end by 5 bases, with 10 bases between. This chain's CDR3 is CASSETQGDQPQHF. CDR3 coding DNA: TGTGCCAGCAGTGAAACACAGGGAGATCAGCCCCAGCATTTT.

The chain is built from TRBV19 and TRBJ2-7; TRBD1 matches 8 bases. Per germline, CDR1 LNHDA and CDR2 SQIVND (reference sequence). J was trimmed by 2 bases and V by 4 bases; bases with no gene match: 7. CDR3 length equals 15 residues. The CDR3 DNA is TGTGCCAGTAGTAGCACAGGGGGGTTGACCTACGAGCAGTACTTC. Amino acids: CASSSTGGLTYEQYF. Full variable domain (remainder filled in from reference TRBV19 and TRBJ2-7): DGGITQSPKYLFRKEGQNVTLSCEQNLNHDAMYWYRQDPGQGLRLIYYSQIVNDFQKGDIAEGYSVSREKKESFPLTVTSAQKNPTAFYLCASSSTGGLTYEQYFGPGTRLTVT.

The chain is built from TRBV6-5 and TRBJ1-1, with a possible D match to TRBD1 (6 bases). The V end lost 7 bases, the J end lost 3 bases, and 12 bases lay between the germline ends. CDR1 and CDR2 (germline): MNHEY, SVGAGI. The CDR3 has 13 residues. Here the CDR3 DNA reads TGTGCCAGCATGAAGAACAGGGACACTGAAGCTTTCTTT. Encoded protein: CASMKNRDTEAFF.

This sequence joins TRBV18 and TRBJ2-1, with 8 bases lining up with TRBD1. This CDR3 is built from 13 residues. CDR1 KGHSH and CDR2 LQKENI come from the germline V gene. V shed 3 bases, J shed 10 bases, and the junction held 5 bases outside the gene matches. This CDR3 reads CASSPGQELEQFF. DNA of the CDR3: TGTGCCAGCTCACCGGGACAGGAACTGGAGCAGTTCTTC.

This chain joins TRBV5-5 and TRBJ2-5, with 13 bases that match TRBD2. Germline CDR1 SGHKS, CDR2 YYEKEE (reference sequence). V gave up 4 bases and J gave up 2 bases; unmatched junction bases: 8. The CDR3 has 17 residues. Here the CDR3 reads CASSLRTSGSGQETQYF. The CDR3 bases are TGTGCCAGCAGCCTGAGGACTAGCGGGAGTGGGCAAGAGACCCAGTACTTC.

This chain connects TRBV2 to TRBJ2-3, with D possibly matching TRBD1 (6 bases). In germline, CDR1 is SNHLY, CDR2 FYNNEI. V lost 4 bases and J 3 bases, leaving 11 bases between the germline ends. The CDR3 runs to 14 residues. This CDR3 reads CASSVGAITDTQYF. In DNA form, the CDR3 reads TGTGCCAGCAGTGTGGGGGCTATTACAGATACGCAGTATTTT.

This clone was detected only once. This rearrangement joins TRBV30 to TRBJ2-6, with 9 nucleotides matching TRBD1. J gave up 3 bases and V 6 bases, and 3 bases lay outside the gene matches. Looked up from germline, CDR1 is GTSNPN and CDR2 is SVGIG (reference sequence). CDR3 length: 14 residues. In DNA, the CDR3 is TGTGCCTGCCCGGACAGGGGTGGGGCCAACGTCCTGACTTTC. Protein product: CACPDRGGANVLTF.

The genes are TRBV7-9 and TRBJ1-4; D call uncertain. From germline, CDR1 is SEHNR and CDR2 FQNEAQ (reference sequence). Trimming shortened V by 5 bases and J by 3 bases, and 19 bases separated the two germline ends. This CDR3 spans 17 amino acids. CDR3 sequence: CASSTPPGGDPNEKLFF. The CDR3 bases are TGTGCCAGCAGCACCCCCCCCGGCGGAGATCCTAATGAAAAACTGTTTTTT. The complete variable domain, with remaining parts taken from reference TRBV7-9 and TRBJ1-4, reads DTGVSQNPRHKITKRGQNVTFRCDPISEHNRLYWYRQTLGQGPEFLTYFQNEAQLEKSRLLSDRFSAERPKGSFSTLEIQRTEQGDSAMYLCASSTPPGGDPNEKLFFGSGTQLSVL.

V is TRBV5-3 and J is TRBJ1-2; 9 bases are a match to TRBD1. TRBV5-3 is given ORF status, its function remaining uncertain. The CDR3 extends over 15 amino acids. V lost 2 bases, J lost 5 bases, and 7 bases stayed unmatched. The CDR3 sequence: CARSFRDRAWYGYTF. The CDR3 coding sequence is TGTGCCAGAAGCTTTAGGGACAGGGCTTGGTATGGCTACACCTTC.

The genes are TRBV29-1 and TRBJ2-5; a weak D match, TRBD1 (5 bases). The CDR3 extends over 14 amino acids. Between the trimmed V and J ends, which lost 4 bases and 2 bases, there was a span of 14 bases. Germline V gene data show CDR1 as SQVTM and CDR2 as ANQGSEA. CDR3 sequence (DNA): TGCAGCGTTGGAGCTGGCGCAGGGCAAGAGACCCAGTACTTC. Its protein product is CSVGAGAGQETQYF.

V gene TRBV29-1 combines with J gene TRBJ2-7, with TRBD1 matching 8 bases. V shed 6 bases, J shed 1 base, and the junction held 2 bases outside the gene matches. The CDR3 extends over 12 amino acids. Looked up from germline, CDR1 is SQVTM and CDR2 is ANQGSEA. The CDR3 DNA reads TGCAGCGTCCGACAGGGGTCCTACGAGCAGTACTTC. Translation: CSVRQGSYEQYF.

The CDR3 reads CASSDRNQPQHF. Here the CDR3 DNA reads TGTGCCAGCAGTGACAGAAATCAGCCCCAGCATTTT. The chain has TRBV2 and TRBJ1-5; unclear D gene. Trimming left V 3 bases short and J 4 bases short, with 4 bases between. Germline V lookup: CDR1 SNHLY, CDR2 FYNNEI. The CDR3 runs to 12 residues. The variable domain in full, completed from reference TRBV2 and TRBJ1-5, reads EPEVTQTPSHQVTQMGQEVILRCVPISNHLYFYWYRQILGQKVEFLVSFYNNEISEKSEIFDDQFSVERPDGSNFTLKIRSTKLEDSAMYFCASSDRNQPQHFGDGTRLSIL.

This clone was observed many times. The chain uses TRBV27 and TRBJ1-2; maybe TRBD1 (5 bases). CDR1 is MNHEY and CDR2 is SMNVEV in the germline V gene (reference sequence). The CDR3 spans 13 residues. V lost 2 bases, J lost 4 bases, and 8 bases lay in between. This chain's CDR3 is CASSLQGSYGYTF. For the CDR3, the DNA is TGTGCCAGCAGTTTACAGGGAAGCTATGGCTACACCTTC.

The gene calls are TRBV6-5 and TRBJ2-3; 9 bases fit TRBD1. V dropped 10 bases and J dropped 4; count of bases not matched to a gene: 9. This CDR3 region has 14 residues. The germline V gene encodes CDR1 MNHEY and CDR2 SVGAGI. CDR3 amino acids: CATKWTGVSDTQYF. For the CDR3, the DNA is TGTGCCACTAAGTGGACAGGGGTTTCAGATACGCAGTATTTT.

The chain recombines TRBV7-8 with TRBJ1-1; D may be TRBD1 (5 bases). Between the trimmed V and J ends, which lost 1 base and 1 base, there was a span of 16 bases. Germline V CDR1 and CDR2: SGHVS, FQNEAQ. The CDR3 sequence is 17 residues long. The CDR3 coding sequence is TGTGCCAGCAGCTTAGAAACAGGTCACCCCCAGAACACTGAAGCTTTCTTT. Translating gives CASSLETGHPQNTEAFF.

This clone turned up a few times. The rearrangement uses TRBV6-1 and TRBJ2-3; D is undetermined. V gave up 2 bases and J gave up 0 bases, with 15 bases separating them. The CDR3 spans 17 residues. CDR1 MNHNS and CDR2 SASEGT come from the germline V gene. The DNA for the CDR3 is TGTGCCAGCAGTGAACCTGGAGCGACGACTAGCACAGATACGCAGTATTTT. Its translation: CASSEPGATTSTDTQYF.

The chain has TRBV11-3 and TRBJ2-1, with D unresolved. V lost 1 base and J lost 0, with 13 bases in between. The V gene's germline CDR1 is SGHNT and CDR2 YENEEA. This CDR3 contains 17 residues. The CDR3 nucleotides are TGTGCCAGCAGCTTAGCTTCCGGCGGAAGCTCCTACAATGAGCAGTTCTTC. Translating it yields CASSLASGGSSYNEQFF.

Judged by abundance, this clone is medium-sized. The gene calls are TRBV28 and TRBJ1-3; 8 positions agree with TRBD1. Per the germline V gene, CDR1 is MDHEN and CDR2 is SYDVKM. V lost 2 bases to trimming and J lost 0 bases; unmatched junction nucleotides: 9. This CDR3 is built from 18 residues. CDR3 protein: CASSLSRLQGASGNTIYF. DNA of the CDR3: TGTGCCAGCAGTTTAAGTCGCTTGCAGGGGGCCTCTGGAAACACCATATATTTT.